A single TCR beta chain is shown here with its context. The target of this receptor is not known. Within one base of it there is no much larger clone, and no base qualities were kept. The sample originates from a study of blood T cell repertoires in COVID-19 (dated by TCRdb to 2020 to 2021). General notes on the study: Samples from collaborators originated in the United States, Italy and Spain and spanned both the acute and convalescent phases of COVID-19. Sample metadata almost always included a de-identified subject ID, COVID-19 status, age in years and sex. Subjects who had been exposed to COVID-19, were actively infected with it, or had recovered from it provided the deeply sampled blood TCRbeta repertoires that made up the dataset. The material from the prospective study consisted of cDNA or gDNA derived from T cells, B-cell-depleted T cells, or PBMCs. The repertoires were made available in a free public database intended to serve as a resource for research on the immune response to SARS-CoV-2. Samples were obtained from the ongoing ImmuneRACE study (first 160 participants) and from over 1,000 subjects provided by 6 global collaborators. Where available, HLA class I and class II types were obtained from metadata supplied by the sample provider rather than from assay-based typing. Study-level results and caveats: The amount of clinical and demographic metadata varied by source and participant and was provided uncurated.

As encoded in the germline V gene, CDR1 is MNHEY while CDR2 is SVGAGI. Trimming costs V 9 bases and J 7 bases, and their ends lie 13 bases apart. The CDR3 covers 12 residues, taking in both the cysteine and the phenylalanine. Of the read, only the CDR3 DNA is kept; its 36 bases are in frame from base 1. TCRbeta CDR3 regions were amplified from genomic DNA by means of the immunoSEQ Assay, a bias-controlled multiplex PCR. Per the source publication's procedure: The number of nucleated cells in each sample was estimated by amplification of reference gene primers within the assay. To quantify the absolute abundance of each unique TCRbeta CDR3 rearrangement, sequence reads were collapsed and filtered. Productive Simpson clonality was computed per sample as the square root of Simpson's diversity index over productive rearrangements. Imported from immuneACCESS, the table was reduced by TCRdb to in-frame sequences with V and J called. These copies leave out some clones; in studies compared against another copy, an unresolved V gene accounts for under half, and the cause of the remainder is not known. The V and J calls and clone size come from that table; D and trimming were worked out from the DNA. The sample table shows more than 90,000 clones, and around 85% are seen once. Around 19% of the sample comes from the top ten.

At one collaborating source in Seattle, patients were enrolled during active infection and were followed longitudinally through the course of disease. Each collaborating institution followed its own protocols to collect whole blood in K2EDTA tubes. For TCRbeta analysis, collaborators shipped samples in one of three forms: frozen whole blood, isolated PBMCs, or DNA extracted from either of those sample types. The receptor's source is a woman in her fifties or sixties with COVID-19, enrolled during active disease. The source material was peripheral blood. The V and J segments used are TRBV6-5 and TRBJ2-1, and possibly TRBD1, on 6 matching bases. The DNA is TGTGCCAGTTCCGGCCAGGGGAATGAGCAGTTCTTC. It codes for CASSGQGNEQFF.